The sequence of this T cell receptor (beta chain) was determined in a study of T cell responses to AZD1222 COVID-19 vaccine. Study results and caveats: Close to half of spike-specific TCRs reportedly recognize unmutated variant regions.

This clone was recorded a few times. The antigen is not known. The CDR3 totals 15 residues. Germline loops: CDR1 MRHNA, CDR2 SNTAGT. The V end was cut by 2 bases, the J end by 1 base, with 8 bases between. Sequencing used immunoSEQ multiplex PCR; TCRdb keeps in-frame clones, though not all of them. In the table there are 130,000 to 150,000 clones, roughly nine tenths of which are singletons. The sequence was collected from an adult in good health. The sequencing here drew on peripheral blood, taken on day 0 of AZD1222 vaccination. V and J are TRBV6-4 and TRBJ2-2; the D gene is possibly TRBD1 (6 bases). The DNA for the CDR3 is TGTGCCAGCAGTGACACCAGGGGGAACACCGGGGAGCTGTTTTTT. Its translation: CASSDTRGNTGELFF.